A selection of T cell receptor beta chains follows, all from one sample in a study of CD4 T cells in relation to SARS-CoV-2 and coronaviruses. TCRdb's table, derived via immunoSEQ multiplex PCR, lists solely in-frame clones and lacks some. Here the sample spans roughly 30,000 clones, about 76% being singletons. For these TCRs, the target antigens are not known. Sample: CD4+ T cells from PBMCs, cultured in vitro. The origin of the receptors is a human donor in good health. Both conserved end residues are part of each CDR3. Each record gives: D gene, J gene, V gene, clone size, CDR3 DNA, CDR3 protein. The D gene is left open where the match is weak. Only some rows state a clone size, as once, few, many or a class for expanded clones.

d_call: -
j_call: TRBJ1-6
v_call: TRBV7-2
clone_size: few
cdr3_nt: TGTGCCAGCAGCTTAGAGCAAGTCCAGCCCCTCCACTTT
cdr3_aa: CASSLEQVQPLHF

d_call: TRBD2
j_call: TRBJ2-1
v_call: TRBV5-6
clone_size: few
cdr3_nt: TGTGCCAGCACCATGACTAGCGGGAAGTCCAATGAGCAGTTCTTC
cdr3_aa: CASTMTSGKSNEQFF

d_call: -
j_call: TRBJ2-2
v_call: TRBV11-2
clone_size: few
cdr3_nt: TGTGCCAGCAGCTTTCTCAGGGGACGTGGCGGGGAGCTGTTTTTT
cdr3_aa: CASSFLRGRGGELFF

d_call: TRBD1
j_call: TRBJ2-7
v_call: TRBV5-1
clone_size: -
cdr3_nt: TGCGCCAGCAGCCCACGACAGGGCTCCTACGAGCAGTACTTC
cdr3_aa: CASSPRQGSYEQYF

d_call: -
j_call: TRBJ2-7
v_call: TRBV5-4
clone_size: -
cdr3_nt: TGTGCCAGCAGCGCCTCAAAAACAGGGACCTACGAGCAGTACTTC
cdr3_aa: CASSASKTGTYEQYF

d_call: TRBD1
j_call: TRBJ1-1
v_call: TRBV2
clone_size: -
cdr3_nt: TGTGCCAGCAGTCCGGACAGGGGGGTGGGGAACACTGAAGCTTTCTTT
cdr3_aa: CASSPDRGVGNTEAFF

d_call: -
j_call: TRBJ2-7
v_call: TRBV7-2
clone_size: once
cdr3_nt: TGTGCCAGCAGCTTCTCTGCCTACGAGCAGTACTTC
cdr3_aa: CASSFSAYEQYF

d_call: -
j_call: TRBJ2-7
v_call: TRBV24-1
clone_size: -
cdr3_nt: TGTGCCACCGCGGGTCTTTTCTACGAGCAGTACTTC
cdr3_aa: CATAGLFYEQYF

d_call: -
j_call: TRBJ1-2
v_call: TRBV7-8
clone_size: -
cdr3_nt: TGTGCCAGCAGCCCGGACCTAACGGCCTATGGCTACACCTTC
cdr3_aa: CASSPDLTAYGYTF

d_call: -
j_call: TRBJ1-1
v_call: TRBV12-3/TRBV12-4
clone_size: -
cdr3_nt: TGTGCCAGCGTTAAAAGGTTGGCAGATGAAGCTTTCTTT
cdr3_aa: CASVKRLADEAFF

d_call: TRBD2
j_call: TRBJ2-3
v_call: TRBV5-1
clone_size: -
cdr3_nt: TGCGCCAGCAGCCTGGAGACTAGCGGGATAATAGATACGCAGTATTTT
cdr3_aa: CASSLETSGIIDTQYF

d_call: TRBD1
j_call: TRBJ2-2
v_call: TRBV10-3
clone_size: -
cdr3_nt: TGTGCCATACAGGGGGCGCAAACCGGGGAGCTGTTTTTT
cdr3_aa: CAIQGAQTGELFF

d_call: -
j_call: TRBJ1-2
v_call: TRBV6-5
clone_size: few
cdr3_nt: TGTGCCAGCAGTTACAACCTTGGCTACACCTTC
cdr3_aa: CASSYNLGYTF

d_call: -
j_call: TRBJ1-1
v_call: TRBV30
clone_size: -
cdr3_nt: TGTGCCTGGAGTTCCTGGACCGGACAGATATATAATGAAGCTTTCTTT
cdr3_aa: CAWSSWTGQIYNEAFF

d_call: TRBD2
j_call: TRBJ2-3
v_call: TRBV7-2
clone_size: -
cdr3_nt: TGTGCCAGCAGCCCCTCTAGCGGCCCGCAGTATTTT
cdr3_aa: CASSPSSGPQYF

d_call: TRBD1
j_call: TRBJ1-6
v_call: TRBV6-5
clone_size: -
cdr3_nt: TGTGCCAGCAGGAGAGACAGGGGATCCCTCCACTTT
cdr3_aa: CASRRDRGSLHF

d_call: TRBD2
j_call: TRBJ2-7
v_call: TRBV10-3
clone_size: -
cdr3_nt: TGTGCCATCAGGGGGGGGACTGAATACGAGCAGTACTTC
cdr3_aa: CAIRGGTEYEQYF

d_call: -
j_call: TRBJ2-1
v_call: TRBV12-3/TRBV12-4
clone_size: few
cdr3_nt: TGTGCCAGCAGGCAAGAGGGCTACAATGAGCAGTTCTTC
cdr3_aa: CASRQEGYNEQFF

d_call: TRBD1
j_call: TRBJ1-2
v_call: TRBV30
clone_size: -
cdr3_nt: TGTGCCTGGGGACAGGGAGCATATGGCTACACCTTC
cdr3_aa: CAWGQGAYGYTF

d_call: -
j_call: TRBJ1-4
v_call: TRBV18
clone_size: -
cdr3_nt: TGTGCCAGCTCACCGGCCACCCAAGGAGGAAAACTGTTTTTT
cdr3_aa: CASSPATQGGKLFF

d_call: -
j_call: TRBJ2-7
v_call: TRBV7-7
clone_size: -
cdr3_nt: TGTGCTAGCAGCCAGGACTACTACGAGCAGTACTTC
cdr3_aa: CASSQDYYEQYF

d_call: TRBD1
j_call: TRBJ1-2
v_call: TRBV5-1
clone_size: -
cdr3_nt: TGCGCCAGCAGCTTGGCCGGGACAGGAGGCGGGAGTGGCTACACCTTC
cdr3_aa: CASSLAGTGGGSGYTF

d_call: -
j_call: TRBJ2-7
v_call: TRBV6-2/TRBV6-3
clone_size: -
cdr3_nt: TGTGCCAGCAGCCGCAGCTCCTACGAGCAGTACTTC
cdr3_aa: CASSRSSYEQYF

d_call: TRBD2
j_call: TRBJ2-1
v_call: TRBV28
clone_size: once
cdr3_nt: TGTGCCAGCAGTTTATGGCAGCGGGGGTCCTACAATGAGCAGTTCTTC
cdr3_aa: CASSLWQRGSYNEQFF

d_call: -
j_call: TRBJ1-2
v_call: TRBV28
clone_size: -
cdr3_nt: TGTGCCAGCAGTCCCCCCATAGGGACCTATGGCTACACCTTC
cdr3_aa: CASSPPIGTYGYTF

d_call: -
j_call: TRBJ1-3
v_call: TRBV30
clone_size: -
cdr3_nt: TGTGCCTGGAGTGTACGGGGCTCTGGAAACACCATATATTTT
cdr3_aa: CAWSVRGSGNTIYF

d_call: -
j_call: TRBJ1-2
v_call: TRBV5-6
clone_size: -
cdr3_nt: TGTGCCAGCAGCTTGGAAAGGGACTACAGGAACTATGGCTACACCTTC
cdr3_aa: CASSLERDYRNYGYTF

d_call: -
j_call: TRBJ2-1
v_call: TRBV7-9
clone_size: -
cdr3_nt: TGTGCCAGCAGCTTCAGCTGGTCCCTTAAAAAACGAGGTGAGCAGTTCTTC
cdr3_aa: CASSFSWSLKKRGEQFF

d_call: -
j_call: TRBJ2-3
v_call: TRBV7-9
clone_size: -
cdr3_nt: TGTGCCAGCAGCTTAGGGCGGGGTTTGGGAGATACGCAGTATTTT
cdr3_aa: CASSLGRGLGDTQYF

d_call: TRBD1
j_call: TRBJ1-4
v_call: TRBV2
clone_size: -
cdr3_nt: TGTGCCAGCAGTCCACAGGGGGTGGATAATGAAAAACTGTTTTTT
cdr3_aa: CASSPQGVDNEKLFF

d_call: -
j_call: TRBJ1-1
v_call: TRBV7-8
clone_size: -
cdr3_nt: TGTGCCAGCGGATCACAGACCATGAACACTGAAGCTTTCTTT
cdr3_aa: CASGSQTMNTEAFF

d_call: -
j_call: TRBJ2-2
v_call: TRBV28
clone_size: -
cdr3_nt: TGTGCCAGCAGTTTAGGACAGTACACCGGGGAGCTGTTTTTT
cdr3_aa: CASSLGQYTGELFF

d_call: TRBD2
j_call: TRBJ2-3
v_call: TRBV7-2
clone_size: -
cdr3_nt: TGTGCCAGCAGTTTGGGACTAGCGACAGATACGCAGTATTTT
cdr3_aa: CASSLGLATDTQYF

d_call: TRBD2
j_call: TRBJ2-1
v_call: TRBV5-8
clone_size: -
cdr3_nt: TGTGCCAGCAGCGCCAGACTAGCGGGAGGGTATGAGCAGTTCTTC
cdr3_aa: CASSARLAGGYEQFF